The 16 T cell receptor beta chains given below trace back to one sample, sequenced in a study of cytomegalovirus exposure and HLA in healthy donors. With 60 Vbeta and 13 Jbeta primers, the PCR was carried out. Sequenced by immunoSEQ multiplex PCR; TCRdb stores in-frame clones only, minus some. Here the sample spans over 150,000 clones, 84% being singletons. Sequences were obtained from PBMCs. The receptors derive from a man between 18 and 35 years old in good health and CMV-seronegative.

This clone has a single count. The V and J genes are TRBV30 and TRBJ2-7, with a tentative D call TRBD2 (6 bases). Germline CDR1 reads GTSNPN; CDR2 reads SVGIG (reference sequence). The germline V and J ends were trimmed by 1 base and 7 bases, with 14 bases remaining between them. The CDR3 runs to 13 residues. CDR3 sequence: CAWSALAMAEQYF. CDR3 sequence (DNA): TGTGCCTGGAGTGCCCTAGCGATGGCGGAGCAGTACTTC.

The chain carries TRBV27 and TRBJ1-6; D is perhaps TRBD1 (6 bases). The CDR3 runs to 14 residues. CDR1 and CDR2 from the germline V gene are MNHEY and SMNVEV (reference sequence). V was trimmed by 2 bases and J by 12 bases, leaving 14 bases between them. CDR3 region: CASSLQGNTRPLHF. The CDR3 DNA sequence: TGTGCCAGCAGTTTACAGGGGAACACTAGACCCCTCCACTTT.

The chain links TRBV5-8 to TRBJ2-2; TRBD1 matches 7 bases. In germline, CDR1 is SGHTS, CDR2 YDEGEE. J was trimmed by 2 bases and V by 3 bases; bases with no gene match: 10. The CDR3 has 17 amino acids. The CDR3: CASSSNRGPLNTGELFF. In DNA, the CDR3 is TGTGCCAGCAGCTCGAACAGGGGTCCCTTAAACACCGGGGAGCTGTTTTTT.

With regard to this clone: The junction shows a germline mismatch at one end, possibly a read error. The chain joins TRBV7-7 to TRBJ2-3, with TRBD1 as a possible D gene (5 bases). The germline V gene encodes CDR1 SSHAT and CDR2 FNYEAQ (reference sequence). The length of the CDR3 is 13 residues. CDR3 region: CASSLQQADTQYF. In DNA form, the CDR3 reads TGTGCTAGCAGCTTACAACAGGCAGATACGCAGTATTTT. The variable domain in full, completed from reference TRBV7-7 and TRBJ2-3, reads GAGVSQSPRYKVTKRGQDVTLRCDPISSHATLYWYQQALGQGPEFLTYFNYEAQPDKSGLPSDRFSAERPEGSISTLTIQRTEQRDSAMYRCASSLQQADTQYFGPGTRLTVL.

The chain links TRBV6-6 to TRBJ2-5, with 7 bases that match TRBD2. The better agreement between TRBJ2-7 and the DNA end casts doubt on the J call. Germline CDR1 MNHNY, CDR2 SVGAGI (reference sequence). CDR3 length: 15 amino acids. The CDR3 sequence: CASSYSNAGAYEQYF. The CDR3 nucleotides are TGTGCCAGCAGTTACTCGAACGCGGGAGCCTACGAGCAGTACTTC.

There are a few counts of this clone. The chain recombines TRBV27 with TRBJ1-5; tentatively, D is TRBD1 (5 bases). CDR1 MNHEY and CDR2 SMNVEV come from the germline V gene (reference sequence). Trimming stripped 1 base from V and 0 bases from J, with 16 bases between. The CDR3 runs 18 residues. For the CDR3, the DNA is TGTGCCAGCAGTTTATTAGGCCCCGGGGGTTATAGCAATCAGCCCCAGCATTTT. Its translation: CASSLLGPGGYSNQPQHF.

The chain is built from TRBV6-5 and TRBJ1-1; D not certain. CDR1 is MNHEY and CDR2 is SVGAGI in the germline V gene. This CDR3 has 13 residues. The V gene lost 3 bases and the J gene lost 4 bases, with 9 bases spanning the gap. The CDR3 sequence is CASSYAGVTEAFF. DNA for the CDR3: TGTGCCAGCAGTTATGCCGGAGTCACTGAAGCTTTCTTT.

The chain couples TRBV5-1 to TRBJ1-4; D unresolved. The germline CDR1 and CDR2 sequences are SGHRS and YFSETQ. CDR3 size: 13 residues. Trimming stripped 0 bases from V and 5 bases from J, with 5 bases between. The DNA of the CDR3 is TGCGCCAGCAGCTTGGGCAGGAATGAAAAACTGTTTTTT. This codes for CASSLGRNEKLFF.

In nucleotides, the CDR3 is TGTGCCAGCAGTTTATTGGGCGCAGCGGGAGCTTTCAATGAGCAGTTCTTC. Protein: CASSLLGAAGAFNEQFF. J is TRBJ2-1 and V is TRBV27; 8 positions agree with TRBD2. V shed 1 base, J shed 6 bases, and the junction held 11 bases outside the gene matches. Germline V gives CDR1 MNHEY, CDR2 SMNVEV (reference sequence). The CDR3 loop spans 17 amino acids.

This chain links TRBV27 with TRBJ1-5; a possible D gene is TRBD1 (5 bases). Germline values: CDR1 MNHEY, CDR2 SMNVEV (reference sequence). The length of the CDR3 is 15 residues. V was pared by 3 bases and J by 2 bases, with 11 bases between. For the CDR3, the DNA is TGTGCCAGCAGTTTTTCAGGGTTGGGCAATCAGCCCCAGCATTTT. Protein sequence: CASSFSGLGNQPQHF.

The sample holds one count of this clone. The chain has TRBV5-1 and TRBJ1-2, with TRBD1 identical over 8 bases. The trim removed 0 bases at V and 4 bases at J, leaving 2 bases unmatched. This CDR3 comprises 14 residues. CDR1 is SGHRS and CDR2 is YFSETQ in the germline V gene. In DNA, the CDR3 is TGCGCCAGCAGCTTGGAGACAGGGGCCTATGGCTACACCTTC. As protein: CASSLETGAYGYTF.

The chain employs TRBV10-3 and TRBJ1-4; D gene unclear. CDR3 length: 12 residues. Trimming took off 3 bases at V and 11 bases at J, with 10 bases between the two ends. CDR1 is ENHRY, CDR2 SYGVKD, per germline. CDR3 sequence: CAISDSEEKLFF. CDR3 coding DNA: TGTGCCATCAGTGACTCAGAGGAGAAACTGTTTTTT.

This chain links TRBV20-1 with TRBJ2-5; no firm D call. The CDR3 is 11 residues long. Germline values: CDR1 DFQATT, CDR2 SNEGSKA (reference sequence). V was shortened by 4 bases and J by 2 bases, with 5 bases between the two germline ends. CDR3 residues: CSATVQETQYF. CDR3 sequence (DNA): TGCAGTGCTACAGTACAAGAGACCCAGTACTTC.

V usage is TRBV5-6 and J usage is TRBJ2-2; D remains ambiguous. CDR3 length equals 14 residues. Germline CDR1 SGHDT, CDR2 YYEEEE. V was cut by 0 bases and J by 3 bases, with 6 bases left in between. The CDR3: CASSLAADTGELFF. As DNA, the CDR3 is TGTGCCAGCAGCTTGGCCGCAGACACCGGGGAGCTGTTTTTT.

The chain has TRBV6-5 and TRBJ2-1, with a tentative D call TRBD1 (7 bases). Trimming removed 4 bases at V and 9 bases at J, with 13 bases between. The germline CDR1 and CDR2 sequences are MNHEY and SVGAGI. The CDR3 contains 13 residues. The CDR3 sequence is CASSSYRGGEQFF. CDR3 nucleotides: TGTGCCAGCAGTTCCTACAGGGGAGGTGAGCAGTTCTTC.

This clone was observed a single time. The chain joins TRBV27 to TRBJ1-1; D remains unclear. The V end lost 0 bases, the J end lost 7 bases, and 9 bases lay between the germline ends. The CDR3 runs 13 residues. Germline-derived CDR1 and CDR2 are MNHEY and SMNVEV (reference sequence). CDR3 nucleotide sequence: TGTGCCAGCAGTTTATCGTTCGGGGTTGAAGCTTTCTTT. It yields the protein CASSLSFGVEAFF.